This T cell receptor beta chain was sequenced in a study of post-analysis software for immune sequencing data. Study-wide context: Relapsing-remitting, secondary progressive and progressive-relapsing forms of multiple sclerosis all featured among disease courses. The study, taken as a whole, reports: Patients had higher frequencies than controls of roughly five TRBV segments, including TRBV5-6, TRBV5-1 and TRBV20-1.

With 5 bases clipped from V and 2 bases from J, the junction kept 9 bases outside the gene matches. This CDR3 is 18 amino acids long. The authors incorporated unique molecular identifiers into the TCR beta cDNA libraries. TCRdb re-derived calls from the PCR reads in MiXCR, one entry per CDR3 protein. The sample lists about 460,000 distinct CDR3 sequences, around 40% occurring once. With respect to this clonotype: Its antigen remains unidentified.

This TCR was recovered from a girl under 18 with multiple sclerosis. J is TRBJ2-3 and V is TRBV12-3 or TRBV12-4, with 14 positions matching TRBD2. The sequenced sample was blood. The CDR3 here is CASSPLRLAGGPTDTQYF. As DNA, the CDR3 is TGTGCCAGCAGTCCCCTAAGACTAGCGGGAGGGCCCACAGATACGCAGTATTTT.